This is a list of T cell receptor beta chains from one sample in a study of shared T cell receptors in the human thymus. Method: immunoSEQ multiplex PCR; TCRdb's copy keeps in-frame clones and lacks some. The profile shows about 660,000 clones, 88% of them singletons. These records were also assigned to another study, of human thymus T cells.

The sample taken for sequencing was thymocytes. The receptors shown here come from a boy in the first two years of life with a congenital heart defect. The CDR3 runs from the conserved cysteine through the conserved F or W. D genes are given only for firm matches. Some rows mark clone size as missing; the rest say once, few, many or name a class of expanded clone.

>once|NA|TRBJ2-7|TRBV25-1
CATTLRDSYEQYF
>NA|NA|TRBJ2-7|TRBV28
CASSTPRVNPPSPSYEQYF
>NA|NA|TRBJ1-5|TRBV9
CASSVDGGQPQHF
>NA|NA|TRBJ1-4|TRBV27
CASSLGLQNEKLFF
>NA|NA|TRBJ1-2|TRBV4-3
CASSRGGHGYTF
>NA|NA|TRBJ1-2|TRBV5-6
CASSLDEGGELGYTF
>NA|TRBD2|TRBJ2-7|TRBV4-3
CASSQDREGTSGYEQYF
>NA|NA|TRBJ1-3|TRBV5-8
CASSLEEGSGNTIYF
>NA|NA|TRBJ2-3|TRBV4-1
CASSQQGRSDTQYF
>NA|NA|TRBJ1-1|TRBV5-4
CASSPHEDGGAFF
>NA|TRBD1|TRBJ2-5|TRBV9
CASSVDRGQGETQYF
>NA|NA|TRBJ2-3|TRBV5-4
CASSYPAARGGRNTQYF
>NA|NA|TRBJ2-2|TRBV14
CASSQGMDKFFTSTGELFF
>once|TRBD1|TRBJ1-4|TRBV5-4
CASSPTQGGATNEKLFF
>NA|NA|TRBJ2-7|TRBV12-5
CASGLRGAQVTSYEQYF
>NA|TRBD1|TRBJ1-1|TRBV5-6
CASSSWDVGTGNINTEAFF
>once|TRBD1|TRBJ1-4|TRBV7-2
CASSPGGTGGEKLFF
>NA|NA|TRBJ2-3|TRBV4-3
CASSRISDRDSSTDTQYF
>NA|TRBD1|TRBJ2-6|TRBV5-1
CASSLEDRDTGANVLTF
>few|TRBD2|TRBJ2-6|TRBV5-4
CASHTGLVFSGANVLTF
>NA|TRBD2|TRBJ2-5|TRBV15
CATTQRGTSGSRPDQETQYF
>few|TRBD1|TRBJ2-3|TRBV5-6
CASSWKGARTDTQYF
>NA|NA|TRBJ2-7|TRBV7-5
CVRSPPLQGLEYEQYF
>NA|NA|TRBJ2-1|TRBV5-1
CASAGSFDEQFF
>few|NA|TRBJ2-7|TRBV5-6
CASSSEGRYRGYEQYF
>NA|TRBD1|TRBJ2-7|TRBV5-1
CASSLFDRGYEQYF
>NA|TRBD2|TRBJ2-1|TRBV4-1
CASSQDYSLAVYHEQFF
>NA|NA|TRBJ1-1|TRBV4-3
CASSQDRQGSEAFF
>NA|TRBD1|TRBJ2-7|TRBV6-5
CASSWDRESSYEQYF
>NA|NA|TRBJ1-4|TRBV5-6
CASSVGAGDEKLFF